What follows are 19 T cell receptor beta chains derived from one specimen sequenced in a study of blood T cell repertoires in COVID-19. The method was immunoSEQ multiplex PCR; TCRdb's version includes in-frame clones alone and lacks a portion of them. In the table there are 150,000 to 200,000 clones, 77% of which are singletons. Sequenced: peripheral blood. These receptors were obtained from a man in his 70s with acute or convalescent COVID-19.

The chain uses TRBV5-1 and TRBJ2-7, with 9 bases lining up with TRBD1. With 4 bases clipped from V and 4 bases from J, the junction kept 9 bases outside the gene matches. CDR1 and CDR2 from the germline V gene are SGHRS and YFSETQ. The CDR3 has 15 amino acids. Here the CDR3 DNA reads TGCGCCAGCAGCACCGGGACAGGGTTGGGGTACGAGCAGTACTTC. This gives the protein CASSTGTGLGYEQYF.

The rearrangement joins TRBV5-4 to TRBJ2-3, with a possible D match to TRBD2 (6 bases). Trimming removed 4 bases at V and 5 bases at J, with 23 bases between. Germline loops: CDR1 SGHNT, CDR2 YYREEE (reference sequence). This CDR3 contains 17 residues. The DNA for the CDR3 is TGTGCCAGCAGCCCCGACCCTACCTACCGAGCGGGAGATACGCAGTATTTT. Residues: CASSPDPTYRAGDTQYF. The variable domain in full, with the rest retrieved from reference TRBV5-4 and TRBJ2-3, is ETGVTQSPTHLIKTRGQQVTLRCSSQSGHNTVSWYQQALGQGPQFIFQYYREEENGRGNFPPRFSGLQFPNYSSELNVNALELDDSALYLCASSPDPTYRAGDTQYFGPGTRLTVL.

This chain uses TRBV2 with TRBJ1-5; the D gene is possibly TRBD1 (6 bases). Trimming took off 4 bases at V and 0 bases at J, with 10 bases between the two ends. Germline V lookup: CDR1 SNHLY, CDR2 FYNNEI. The CDR3 has 15 residues. The CDR3 reads CASSARGNSNQPQHF. CDR3 bases: TGTGCCAGCAGTGCCAGGGGCAATAGCAATCAGCCCCAGCATTTT.

CDR3 residues: CASSLDRGDLQPQHF. CDR3 DNA sequence: TGTGCCAGCAGTTTAGACAGGGGGGACCTTCAGCCCCAGCATTTT. V is TRBV27 and J is TRBJ1-5, with 9 positions matching TRBD1. Unmatched junction bases numbered 5, after V lost 2 bases and J lost 6 bases. Germline values: CDR1 MNHEY, CDR2 SMNVEV (reference sequence). The CDR3 is made up of 15 amino acids.

The chain couples TRBV28 to TRBJ1-5; 10 nucleotides match TRBD1. The V gene's germline CDR1 is MDHEN and CDR2 SYDVKM. This CDR3 comprises 16 residues. V was pared by 5 bases and J by 9 bases, with 13 bases of the junction left unmatched. CDR3 DNA: TGTGCCAGCAGTCAAGACAGGGGGCATGTGAAACTGCCCCAGCATTTT. Amino acids: CASSQDRGHVKLPQHF.

The gene calls are TRBV19 and TRBJ1-1; TRBD1 is a possible D gene (5 bases). Germline CDR1 is LNHDA and CDR2 is SQIVND (reference sequence). The V and J ends lost 1 base and 5 bases respectively, with 14 bases between them. There are 15 residues in the CDR3. The CDR3 DNA sequence: TGTGCCAGTAGTATAGGCAGGGTGTTCCAAACTGAAGCTTTCTTT. Its protein is CASSIGRVFQTEAFF.

The gene calls are TRBV27 and TRBJ1-2; D possibly corresponds to TRBD1 (6 bases). From germline, CDR1 is MNHEY and CDR2 SMNVEV (reference sequence). Trimming cost V 7 bases and J 7 bases, with 22 bases left between them. The CDR3 extends over 15 amino acids. The CDR3 DNA follows: TGTGCCAGCACCCGGGGGGTCGGACAGTTGGCTGGCTACACCTTC. It is translated as CASTRGVGQLAGYTF.

This chain connects TRBV29-1 to TRBJ1-1, with 8 bases matching TRBD1. CDR1 and CDR2 (germline): SQVTM, ANQGSEA. Trimming at V came to 6 bases and at J to 8 bases, leaving 8 bases not matched to a gene. The CDR3 is made up of 12 amino acids. The CDR3 DNA reads TGCAGCGTCTTGACAGGGGTCCTAGAAGCTTTCTTT. This translates into CSVLTGVLEAFF.

V usage is TRBV10-3 and J usage is TRBJ2-3; the D gene is possibly TRBD1 (5 bases). CDR3 length: 13 residues. Germline V gene data show CDR1 as ENHRY and CDR2 as SYGVKD. The V end lost 6 bases, the J end lost 5 bases, and 12 bases lay between the germline ends. The CDR3 protein is CAIRDGAIDTQYF. The CDR3, as DNA: TGTGCCATCAGGGATGGGGCGATAGATACGCAGTATTTT.

This clone was detected once. The V gene is TRBV28, the J gene TRBJ1-1, with D possibly matching TRBD1 (6 bases). Germline V gene lookup returns CDR1 MDHEN and CDR2 SYDVKM. The CDR3 is 11 residues long. Trimming took off 7 bases at V and 9 bases at J, with 12 bases between the two ends. The CDR3 DNA follows: TGTGCCAGCAAAGGGGGACGTCAAGCTTTCTTT. This gives the protein CASKGGRQAFF.

The genes are TRBV11-1 and TRBJ2-3, with 9 bases lining up with TRBD2. The CDR3 extends over 16 amino acids. V lost 0 bases to trimming and J lost 4 bases; unmatched junction nucleotides: 5. Germline CDR1 is SGHAT and CDR2 is FQDESV (reference sequence). The DNA for the CDR3 is TGTGCCAGCAGCTTAGCAATTAGCGGGAGCTCAGATACGCAGTATTTT. This codes for CASSLAISGSSDTQYF.

CDR3 region: CASSQVLGGYTF. CDR3 DNA sequence: TGCGCCAGCAGCCAAGTACTTGGTGGCTACACCTTC. V usage is TRBV4-1 and J usage is TRBJ1-2; no reliable D call. CDR1 is MGHRA and CDR2 is YSYEKL in the germline V gene. V was shortened by 1 base and J by 7 bases, with 7 bases between the two germline ends. The CDR3 contains 12 residues.

The chain links TRBV6-2 or TRBV6-3 to TRBJ2-3, with 15 bases that match TRBD2. Germline values: CDR1 MNHEY, CDR2 SVGEGT. The ends lost 3 bases at V and 4 bases at J; junction bases unmatched: 2. This CDR3 contains 16 residues. The CDR3 loop is CASSYGLAGGPDTQYF. The CDR3 nucleotides are TGTGCCAGCAGTTATGGACTAGCGGGGGGGCCAGATACGCAGTATTTT.

This chain uses TRBV24-1 with TRBJ2-2; D remains ambiguous. The CDR3 has 12 amino acids. V lost 4 bases and J lost 7, with 6 bases in between. Germline CDR1 KGHDR, CDR2 SFDVKD. CDR3 nucleotides: TGTGCCACCAGTGACAGGAACGGGGAGCTGTTTTTT. Translated, it gives CATSDRNGELFF.

This clone has just one count. This rearrangement joins TRBV7-2 to TRBJ1-2; D is uncertain. CDR1 and CDR2 from the germline V gene are SGHTA and FQGNSA. Trimming cost V 1 base and J 7 bases, with 16 bases left between them. This CDR3 is 15 amino acids long. The CDR3 bases are TGTGCCAGCAGCTTAGTGGTCGGGGTTAGCGGTGGCTACACCTTC. Residues: CASSLVVGVSGGYTF. Drawing the rest from reference TRBV7-2 and TRBJ1-2, the complete variable domain is GAGVSQSPSNKVTEKGKDVELRCDPISGHTALYWYRQSLGQGLEFLIYFQGNSAPDKSGLPSDRFSAERTGGSVSTLTIQRTQQEDSAVYLCASSLVVGVSGGYTFGSGTRLTVV.

The CDR3 nucleotides read TGTGCCAGCAGTCGACTGAGAGATACGCAGTATTTT. Translating it yields CASSRLRDTQYF. The chain uses TRBV6-2 or TRBV6-3 and TRBJ2-3; the D is unclear. Germline-derived CDR1 and CDR2 are MNHEY and SVGEGT. V lost 5 bases and J 5 bases, leaving 8 bases between the germline ends. The CDR3 runs 12 residues.

The rearrangement joins TRBV24-1 to TRBJ2-2, with 14 positions matching TRBD2. The CDR3 runs to 19 residues. Per germline, CDR1 KGHDR and CDR2 SFDVKD. V lost 0 bases, J lost 2 bases, and 4 bases stayed unmatched. CDR3 sequence reads: CATSDLVGTSGSNTGELFF. The CDR3 DNA follows: TGTGCCACCAGTGATTTGGTTGGGACTAGCGGGAGTAACACCGGGGAGCTGTTTTTT.

The chain combines TRBV7-3 with TRBJ2-1; the match to TRBD2 covers 12 bases. In germline, CDR1 is SGHTA, CDR2 FQGTGA. With V trimmed by 5 bases and J by 8 bases, 7 bases remained unmatched. The CDR3 length is 15 residues. CDR3 bases: TGTGCCAGCAGCCTGGCTAGCGGGAGGGCCCATGAGCAGTTCTTC. It yields the protein CASSLASGRAHEQFF.

The chain uses TRBV3-1 (or the pseudogene TRBV3-2) and TRBJ2-3; a possible D gene is TRBD2 (5 bases). This CDR3 comprises 15 residues. The V and J ends lost 1 base and 0 bases respectively, with 8 bases between them. Germline V gives CDR1 LGHDT, CDR2 YNNKEL (reference sequence). The CDR3 bases are TGTGCCAGCAGCCAAGGAGCGGTAAGCACAGATACGCAGTATTTT. It encodes CASSQGAVSTDTQYF.